These T cell receptor beta chains were read from a single sample in a study of control samples from healthy donors and cancer patients. Data came from immunoSEQ multiplex PCR; TCRdb stores just in-frame clones and leaves some out. The sample records about 140,000 clones, roughly 92% being singletons. Sequencing was performed on blood. The receptors originated from a man in his thirties or forties in good health. CDR3s include the opening cysteine and the closing phenylalanine or tryptophan. D genes are given only for firm matches. Clone size is given for some rows only: seen once, a few or many times, or a class if the clone is expanded.

V gene: TRBV11-2; J gene: TRBJ2-2; D gene: .; clone size: .; CDR3 protein: CASSQQAGRGTGELFF; CDR3 DNA: TGTGCCAGCAGTCAGCAGGCGGGGCGGGGCACCGGGGAGCTGTTTTTT
V gene: TRBV10-2; J gene: TRBJ2-7; D gene: .; clone size: once; CDR3 protein: CASGTFEQYF; CDR3 DNA: TGCGCCAGTGGGACTTTCGAGCAGTACTTC
V gene: TRBV28; J gene: TRBJ1-2; D gene: .; clone size: .; CDR3 protein: CAGQRAQGRRGYTF; CDR3 DNA: TGTGCCGGGCAGAGGGCTCAGGGGCGGCGTGGCTACACCTTC
V gene: TRBV3-1/TRBV3-2; J gene: TRBJ2-3; D gene: .; clone size: few; CDR3 protein: CASSKNVAEPYPTDTQYF; CDR3 DNA: TGTGCCAGCAGCAAAAACGTAGCGGAGCCATACCCCACAGATACGCAGTATTTT
V gene: TRBV23-1; J gene: TRBJ2-2; D gene: .; clone size: .; CDR3 protein: CASSQSYPELFF; CDR3 DNA: TGCGCCAGCAGTCAATCTTACCCAGAGCTGTTTTTT
V gene: TRBV15; J gene: TRBJ2-2; D gene: TRBD2; clone size: .; CDR3 protein: CATSRKLAGGGTGELFF; CDR3 DNA: TGTGCCACCAGCAGAAAACTAGCGGGAGGAGGCACCGGGGAGCTGTTTTTT
V gene: TRBV27; J gene: TRBJ1-4; D gene: .; clone size: .; CDR3 protein: CAGGHSEKLFF; CDR3 DNA: TGTGCCGGCGGGCATAGTGAAAAACTGTTTTTT
V gene: TRBV28; J gene: TRBJ2-1; D gene: TRBD2; clone size: .; CDR3 protein: CASSYKTAGSSYNEQFF; CDR3 DNA: TGTGCCAGCAGTTATAAAACAGCGGGGAGCTCCTACAATGAGCAGTTCTTC
V gene: TRBV19; J gene: TRBJ2-3; D gene: TRBD2; clone size: .; CDR3 protein: CASKTSGSTDTQYF; CDR3 DNA: TGTGCCAGTAAGACTAGCGGGAGTACGGATACGCAGTATTTT
V gene: TRBV28; J gene: TRBJ2-7; D gene: .; clone size: .; CDR3 protein: CASSPPGGLSEQYF; CDR3 DNA: TGTGCCAGCAGCCCCCCGGGTGGGCTCAGCGAGCAGTACTTC
V gene: TRBV6-5; J gene: TRBJ2-7; D gene: .; clone size: once; CDR3 protein: CASSYSAKASSYEQYF; CDR3 DNA: TGTGCCAGCAGTTACTCCGCCAAGGCGTCCTCCTACGAGCAGTACTTC
V gene: TRBV6-5; J gene: TRBJ1-1; D gene: TRBD1; clone size: .; CDR3 protein: CASRPTGKVTEAFF; CDR3 DNA: TGTGCCAGCAGACCGACAGGGAAGGTGACTGAAGCTTTCTTT
V gene: TRBV3-1/TRBV3-2; J gene: TRBJ2-5; D gene: .; clone size: .; CDR3 protein: CASSQQGETQYF; CDR3 DNA: TGTGCCAGCAGCCAACAAGGGGAGACCCAGTACTTC
V gene: TRBV9; J gene: TRBJ2-1; D gene: .; clone size: .; CDR3 protein: CASSVPSTDSNEQFF; CDR3 DNA: TGTGCCAGCAGCGTTCCTTCGACAGACAGTAATGAGCAGTTCTTC
V gene: TRBV3-1/TRBV3-2; J gene: TRBJ2-1; D gene: .; clone size: .; CDR3 protein: CASGVGPRNEQFF; CDR3 DNA: TGTGCCAGCGGGGTCGGTCCTAGGAATGAGCAGTTCTTC
V gene: TRBV5-6; J gene: TRBJ2-5; D gene: .; clone size: .; CDR3 protein: CASSLAIGSLQETQYF; CDR3 DNA: TGTGCCAGCAGCTTGGCAATCGGCAGCCTCCAAGAGACCCAGTACTTC
V gene: TRBV4-1; J gene: TRBJ1-2; D gene: TRBD1; clone size: .; CDR3 protein: CASSHFSGTANYGYTF; CDR3 DNA: TGCGCCAGCAGCCATTTCTCCGGGACAGCTAACTATGGCTACACCTTC
V gene: TRBV21-1; J gene: TRBJ2-2; D gene: .; clone size: .; CDR3 protein: CASSKALVRLSDRATGELFF; CDR3 DNA: TGTGCCAGCAGCAAAGCGCTGGTCCGACTCTCGGACAGGGCGACCGGGGAGCTGTTTTTT
V gene: TRBV5-5; J gene: TRBJ1-1; D gene: .; clone size: .; CDR3 protein: CASSLQGLMNTEAFF; CDR3 DNA: TGTGCCAGCAGTTTACAGGGCCTCATGAACACTGAAGCTTTCTTT
V gene: TRBV27; J gene: TRBJ2-3; D gene: TRBD1; clone size: .; CDR3 protein: CASSHGTGGRDTQYF; CDR3 DNA: TGTGCCAGCAGTCACGGGACAGGGGGTAGAGATACGCAGTATTTT
V gene: TRBV19; J gene: TRBJ1-4; D gene: TRBD1; clone size: once; CDR3 protein: CASSMTGVREKLFF; CDR3 DNA: TGTGCCAGTAGTATGACAGGGGTCCGTGAAAAACTGTTTTTT
V gene: TRBV7-2; J gene: TRBJ2-3; D gene: TRBD1; clone size: .; CDR3 protein: CASSSGQVSTDTQYF; CDR3 DNA: TGTGCCAGCAGCTCCGGACAGGTTAGCACAGATACGCAGTATTTT
V gene: TRBV27; J gene: TRBJ2-5; D gene: TRBD2; clone size: once; CDR3 protein: CASSSAKGLAGAVETQYF; CDR3 DNA: TGTGCCAGCAGTTCGGCAAAGGGACTAGCGGGAGCCGTGGAGACCCAGTACTTC
V gene: TRBV2; J gene: TRBJ2-3; D gene: TRBD2; clone size: .; CDR3 protein: CASSEFGTSGVLSTDTQYF; CDR3 DNA: TGTGCCAGCAGTGAATTCGGGACTAGCGGTGTTTTGAGCACAGATACGCAGTATTTT